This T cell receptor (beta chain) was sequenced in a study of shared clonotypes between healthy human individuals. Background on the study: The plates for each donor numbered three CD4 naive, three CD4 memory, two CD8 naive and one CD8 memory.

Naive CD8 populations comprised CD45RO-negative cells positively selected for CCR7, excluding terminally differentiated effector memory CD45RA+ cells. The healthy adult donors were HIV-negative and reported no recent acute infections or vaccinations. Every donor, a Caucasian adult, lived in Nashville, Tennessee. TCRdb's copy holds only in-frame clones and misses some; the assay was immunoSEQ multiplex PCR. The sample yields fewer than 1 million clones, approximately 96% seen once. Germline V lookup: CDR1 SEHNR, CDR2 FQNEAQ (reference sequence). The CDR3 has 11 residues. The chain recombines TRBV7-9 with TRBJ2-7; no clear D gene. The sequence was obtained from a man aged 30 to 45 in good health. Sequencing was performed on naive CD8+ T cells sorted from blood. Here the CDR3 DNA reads TGTGTATCGAGCAGCTCCTACGAGCAGTACTTC. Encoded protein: CVSSSSYEQYF.